One and the same sample provided the 13 T cell receptor beta chains below, sequenced in a study of cytomegalovirus exposure and HLA in healthy donors. PCR used 60 Vbeta primers and 13 Jbeta primers. Sequenced by immunoSEQ multiplex PCR; TCRdb stores in-frame clones only, minus some. The sample lists 170,000 or so clones; 80% to 90% were seen once. The sequenced sample was PBMCs. The receptor set was obtained from a man aged 45-65 years in good health and CMV-seropositive.

The chain carries TRBV5-1 and TRBJ2-1; D unclear. In germline, CDR1 is SGHRS, CDR2 YFSETQ. The CDR3 contains 14 residues. V gave up 0 bases and J gave up 0 bases, with 4 bases separating them. CDR3 bases: TGCGCCAGCAGCTTGGACAGCTCCTACAATGAGCAGTTCTTC. Translation gives CASSLDSSYNEQFF.

The chain is built from TRBV6-1 and TRBJ1-2, with a tentative D call TRBD1 (5 bases). Trimming took off 4 bases at V and 4 bases at J, with 22 bases between the two ends. Germline CDR1 MNHNS, CDR2 SASEGT. The CDR3 length is 17 residues. This CDR3 is CASSASGGGVSGYGYTF. Written as DNA, the CDR3 is TGTGCCAGCAGTGCCTCGGGGGGGGGTGTTTCCGGCTATGGCTACACCTTC.

J is TRBJ1-6 and V is TRBV19, with D maybe TRBD1 (5 bases). The V gene's germline CDR1 is LNHDA and CDR2 SQIVND (reference sequence). The CDR3 extends over 14 amino acids. Trimming pared 3 bases from V and 13 bases from J, leaving 16 bases between. The CDR3 DNA is TGTGCCAGTAGTATCGGAACAGGCCCTTGGCCCCTCCACTTT. This encodes CASSIGTGPWPLHF.

The rearrangement uses TRBV5-1 and TRBJ2-3; D not resolved. Germline V gives CDR1 SGHRS, CDR2 YFSETQ. V was trimmed by 5 bases and J by 5 bases, leaving 12 bases between them. The CDR3 extends over 13 amino acids. CDR3 nucleotide sequence: TGCGCCAGCAGTAACGCACGGAGAGATACGCAGTATTTT. Its protein product is CASSNARRDTQYF.

The chain uses TRBV5-1 and TRBJ2-3, with 7 bases matching TRBD1. CDR1 and CDR2 (germline): SGHRS, YFSETQ. V shed 3 bases, J shed 4 bases, and the junction held 8 bases outside the gene matches. The CDR3 loop spans 15 amino acids. DNA for the CDR3: TGCGCCAGCAGCTCATCAACAGGGGCCGCAGATACGCAGTATTTT. Its translation: CASSSSTGAADTQYF.

V and J are TRBV18 and TRBJ2-2; D is unresolved. Germline V gives CDR1 KGHSH, CDR2 LQKENI. There are 16 residues in the CDR3. V shed 2 bases and J shed 0 bases, with 10 bases lying between them. DNA of the CDR3: TGTGCCAGCTCACCATGGGCAACCCCGAACACCGGGGAGCTGTTTTTT. Its protein is CASSPWATPNTGELFF.

This sequence joins TRBV10-2 and TRBJ2-1; the match to TRBD1 covers 7 bases. The CDR3 contains 15 residues. The V segment lost 5 bases and the J segment 0 bases; nucleotides outside the gene matches: 4. Per the germline V gene, CDR1 is WSHSY and CDR2 is SAAADI. The DNA of the CDR3 is TGCGCCAGCAGTATTACAGGGGTCTCCTACAATGAGCAGTTCTTC. Translating it yields CASSITGVSYNEQFF.

The CDR3 region is CASSPFTNTGELFF. CDR3 nucleotides: TGTGCCAGCTCACCATTCACGAACACCGGGGAGCTGTTTTTT. This rearrangement joins TRBV18 to TRBJ2-2; D not resolved. Trimming shortened V by 2 bases and J by 0 bases, and 4 bases separated the two germline ends. The CDR3 spans 14 residues. Germline V gene sequence: CDR1 KGHSH, CDR2 LQKENI.

The chain has TRBV5-4 and TRBJ2-7; possibly TRBD2 for D (5 bases). Germline loops: CDR1 SGHNT, CDR2 YYREEE (reference sequence). Trimming took off 5 bases at V and 7 bases at J, with 28 bases between the two ends. The CDR3 totals 17 residues. CDR3 sequence: CASSWSSDSLGLGEQYF. CDR3 bases: TGTGCCAGCAGTTGGTCATCGGACTCCCTGGGTTTGGGTGAGCAGTACTTC.

V is TRBV10-1 and J is TRBJ2-5; D remains unclear. The V end lost 7 bases, the J end lost 4 bases, and 25 bases lay between the germline ends. Looked up from germline, CDR1 is WNHNN and CDR2 is SYGVQD (reference sequence). This CDR3 contains 17 residues. In DNA form, the CDR3 reads TGCGCCAGCATCCTTTTATTTCGCAGGCGACGGCGAGAGACCCAGTACTTC. Residues: CASILLFRRRRRETQYF.

The chain links TRBV5-4 to TRBJ1-2, with 8 bases that match TRBD1. Germline values: CDR1 SGHNT, CDR2 YYREEE (reference sequence). The CDR3 is 15 residues long. V was pared by 0 bases and J by 6 bases, with 7 bases of the junction left unmatched. The CDR3 reads CASSLAGTGLHGYTF. The CDR3 bases are TGTGCCAGCAGCTTGGCGGGGACAGGACTCCATGGCTACACCTTC. The variable domain in full, with the rest retrieved from reference TRBV5-4 and TRBJ1-2, is ETGVTQSPTHLIKTRGQQVTLRCSSQSGHNTVSWYQQALGQGPQFIFQYYREEENGRGNFPPRFSGLQFPNYSSELNVNALELDDSALYLCASSLAGTGLHGYTFGSGTRLTVV.

This clone was seen many times. The chain joins TRBV4-1 to TRBJ2-2, with 9 bases that match TRBD1. From germline, CDR1 is MGHRA and CDR2 YSYEKL. The CDR3 consists of 18 residues. Trimming at V came to 0 bases and at J to 3 bases, leaving 8 bases not matched to a gene. The CDR3 bases are TGCGCCAGCAGCCAAGAATTTATGGGACAGGGTGACACCGGGGAGCTGTTTTTT. Translated, it gives CASSQEFMGQGDTGELFF.

This chain connects TRBV25-1 to TRBJ1-2, with D possibly TRBD1 on 6 matching bases. The V end lost 3 bases, the J end lost 4 bases, and 21 bases lay between the germline ends. From germline, CDR1 is MGHDK and CDR2 SYGVNS. This CDR3 is built from 17 residues. The CDR3 region is CASSDPTGNPSTYGYTF. The CDR3 DNA follows: TGTGCCAGCAGTGACCCAACAGGGAACCCCTCGACCTATGGCTACACCTTC.